The next 26 T cell receptor beta chains were all read from a single sample in a study of human T cells and chemical hapten exposure. Time point of the sample: healthy volunteer bleed at 6 weeks. Whole blood, unfractionated, served as the material for total RNA extraction. Each CDR3 protein is one row after TCRdb ran MiXCR on the RACE reads. This table holds fewer than 85,000 distinct CDR3 sequences, about 9% found once. Sequencing was done on a sample of whole blood. These receptors all stem from a male donor in good health. Some clones in this sample may be carry-over from other donors' samples.

V and J are TRBV14 and TRBJ2-7; tentative D call: TRBD2 (5 bases). Germline V gene lookup returns CDR1 SGHDN and CDR2 FVKESK. The CDR3 has 17 residues. The V and J ends lost 0 bases and 4 bases respectively, with 19 bases between them. The DNA of the CDR3 is TGTGCCAGCAGCCAAGAGGCAACCCCCCGGAGAGGGTACGAGCAGTACTTC. It specifies CASSQEATPRRGYEQYF.

CDR3: CASSEGDRANEKLFF. CDR3 nucleotide sequence: TGTGCCAGCAGTGAGGGGGACAGGGCAAATGAAAAACTGTTTTTT. The chain uses TRBV2 and TRBJ1-4; 9 positions match TRBD1. The CDR3 sequence is 15 residues long. Looked up from germline, CDR1 is SNHLY and CDR2 is FYNNEI. Trimming removed 3 bases from V and 5 bases from J; junction bases left unmatched: 4.

This CDR3 reads CASSYAIPGQGNSPLHF. Written as DNA, the CDR3 is TGTGCCAGCAGTTACGCTATACCGGGACAGGGGAATTCACCCCTCCACTTT. The chain is built from TRBV6-5 and TRBJ1-6; 10 bases align to TRBD1. The V gene's germline CDR1 is MNHEY and CDR2 SVGAGI. CDR3 size: 17 residues. The V and J ends lost 2 bases and 7 bases, in that order; junction bases with no gene match: 8.

The chain carries TRBV5-5 and TRBJ1-6, with D possibly being TRBD1 (5 bases). CDR3 length equals 15 residues. The V end lost 0 bases, the J end lost 7 bases, and 11 bases lay between the germline ends. Per germline, CDR1 SGHKS and CDR2 YYEKEE (reference sequence). The chain's CDR3 is CASSLGGSGNSPLHF. CDR3 sequence (DNA): TGTGCCAGCAGCTTGGGGGGCAGCGGGAATTCACCCCTCCACTTT.

The V and J genes are TRBV24-1 and TRBJ2-5; 7 bases are shared with TRBD2. The CDR3 sequence is 18 residues long. Trimming at V came to 2 bases and at J to 2 bases, leaving 13 bases not matched to a gene. Germline CDR1 is KGHDR and CDR2 is SFDVKD. CDR3 nucleotides: TGTGCCACCAGTGATTCTGCCTCTCCCCTAGCGGAACAAGAGACCCAGTACTTC. The encoded protein is CATSDSASPLAEQETQYF.

V is TRBV14 and J is TRBJ2-3; D remains unclear. CDR1 and CDR2 from the germline V gene are SGHDN and FVKESK. Trimming left V 2 bases short and J 3 bases short, with 9 bases between. CDR3 length: 14 residues. The CDR3: CASSQNPGTDTQYF. As DNA, the CDR3 is TGTGCCAGCAGCCAAAATCCCGGAACAGATACGCAGTATTTT.

This clonotype was seen a few times. The gene calls are TRBV20-1 and TRBJ2-7; D is undetermined. Germline CDR1 reads DFQATT; CDR2 reads SNEGSKA (reference sequence). The CDR3 length is 14 residues. With 1 base removed from V and 0 bases from J, the gap between germline ends came to 10 bases. The CDR3 protein is CSARGIKSSYEQYF. The CDR3 DNA sequence: TGCAGTGCTAGAGGTATCAAGAGCTCCTACGAGCAGTACTTC.

The sample holds many counts of this clonotype. CDR3 in amino acids: CASSLGNSGTDTQYF. CDR3 DNA: TGTGCCAGCAGCTTAGGTAATAGCGGCACAGATACGCAGTATTTT. The chain joins TRBV13 to TRBJ2-3, with a tentative D call TRBD2 (5 bases). The V and J ends lost 0 bases and 1 base respectively, with 8 bases between them. The CDR3 runs 15 residues. The V gene's germline CDR1 is PRHDT and CDR2 FYEKMQ (reference sequence).

This clonotype was observed at least ten times. This chain joins TRBV6-2 or TRBV6-3 and TRBJ2-1; tentative D call: TRBD1 (5 bases). This CDR3 has 12 amino acids. The germline gives CDR1 MNHEY, CDR2 SVGEGT. The V and J ends lost 5 bases and 7 bases respectively, with 9 bases between them. The CDR3 nucleotides are TGTGCCAGCAGTGGGGCTACGAATGAGCAGTTCTTC. It codes for CASSGATNEQFF.

This clonotype was picked up many times. The rearrangement joins TRBV12-3 or TRBV12-4 to TRBJ2-4, with a tentative D call TRBD1 (6 bases). There are 15 residues in the CDR3. Trimming removed 4 bases from V and 6 bases from J, with 16 bases in between. The CDR3 is CASSSPRTEINIQYF. CDR3 nucleotide sequence: TGTGCCAGCAGTTCCCCACGGACAGAGATAAACATTCAGTACTTC.

This clonotype turned up a few times. The chain combines TRBV12-3 or TRBV12-4 with TRBJ2-2; the match to TRBD2 covers 10 bases. J gave up 7 bases and V 4 bases, and 3 bases lay outside the gene matches. The CDR3 has 14 amino acids. The CDR3 nucleotides read TGTGCCAGCAGTTCGGGACTAGCGATCGGGGAGCTGTTTTTT. This sequence encodes CASSSGLAIGELFF.

This clonotype was detected a few times. This sequence joins TRBV7-8 and TRBJ1-4, with 11 nucleotides matching TRBD1. This CDR3 contains 17 residues. The V gene's germline CDR1 is SGHVS and CDR2 FQNEAQ. V trimming: 4 bases; J trimming: 8 bases; junction bases outside the gene matches: 12. The CDR3 DNA sequence: TGTGCCAGCAGCTCCGGGACAGGGGGAAGTCTAGGGGAAAAACTGTTTTTT. Its protein is CASSSGTGGSLGEKLFF.

CDR3 sequence: CASSDRGTEAFF. CDR3 in DNA: TGTGCCAGCAGTGACAGGGGGACTGAAGCTTTCTTT. The chain has TRBV6-1 and TRBJ1-1; 7 bases are a match to TRBD1. The V gene end was trimmed by 3 bases and the J gene end by 5 bases; junction bases not matched to a gene: 0. This CDR3 comprises 12 residues. Germline V CDR1 and CDR2: MNHNS, SASEGT.

The J gene is TRBJ2-1, the V gene TRBV7-9, with 11 bases identical to TRBD1. V was pared by 5 bases and J by 8 bases, with 11 bases of the junction left unmatched. The CDR3 totals 16 residues. Germline V gene lookup returns CDR1 SEHNR and CDR2 FQNEAQ (reference sequence). Written as DNA, the CDR3 is TGTGCCAGCAGCCCAGTCCGGGACAGGGGGAGGGATGAGCAGTTCTTC. It is translated as CASSPVRDRGRDEQFF.

This clonotype was observed a handful of times. The chain employs TRBV12-3 or TRBV12-4 and TRBJ2-7; D is uncertain. The CDR3 consists of 17 residues. V lost 3 bases, J lost 0 bases, and 18 bases lay in between. The CDR3 DNA follows: TGTGCCAGCAGTTTGACCTCAAGCTACAAGAGCTCCTACGAGCAGTACTTC. It is translated as CASSLTSSYKSSYEQYF.

This clonotype was detected only a few times. This rearrangement joins TRBV6-5 to TRBJ1-1; D is ambiguous. The CDR3 is 11 amino acids. The V end lost 2 bases, the J end lost 10 bases, and 8 bases lay between the germline ends. Germline values: CDR1 MNHEY, CDR2 SVGAGI. The CDR3 loop reads CASSYGQVAFF. The CDR3 DNA is TGTGCCAGCAGTTACGGGCAGGTAGCTTTCTTT.

This clonotype was detected ten times or more. J is TRBJ2-3 and V is TRBV4-2, with 8 bases matching TRBD2. The CDR3 has 15 residues. The germline CDR1 and CDR2 sequences are LGHNA and YNFKEQ. Trimming took 5 bases from V and 2 from J; bases not matched to a gene: 6. CDR3 protein: CASSSTSGHTDTQYF. CDR3 nucleotide sequence: TGTGCCAGCAGCTCTACTAGCGGACACACAGATACGCAGTATTTT.

J is TRBJ2-3 and V is TRBV2; TRBD2 aligns across 10 bases. Germline V gives CDR1 SNHLY, CDR2 FYNNEI. The CDR3 is 14 residues long. With V trimmed by 8 bases and J by 0 bases, 2 bases remained unmatched. In DNA, the CDR3 is TGTGCCAGCCTAGCGGGAGCAAGCACAGATACGCAGTATTTT. Its protein product is CASLAGASTDTQYF.

A few counts support this clonotype. J is TRBJ1-1 and V is TRBV5-1; no clear D gene. The V end was cut by 2 bases, the J end by 0 bases, with 11 bases between. Germline-derived CDR1 and CDR2 are SGHRS and YFSETQ. The CDR3 spans 15 residues. Here the CDR3 reads CASSFDPELNTEAFF. CDR3 DNA sequence: TGCGCCAGCAGCTTTGACCCTGAACTGAACACTGAAGCTTTCTTT.

This clonotype was seen many times. The V gene is TRBV20-1, the J gene TRBJ2-7; no clear D gene. V shed 6 bases and J shed 4 bases, with 19 bases lying between them. The CDR3 spans 14 residues. CDR1 is DFQATT and CDR2 is SNEGSKA in the germline V gene (reference sequence). The CDR3 DNA follows: TGCAGTGCCCTTCCTACCGAGGACCCGTACGAGCAGTACTTC. This encodes CSALPTEDPYEQYF.

This clonotype showed up just a few times. In nucleotides, the CDR3 is TGTGCCAGCAGCTTGGCCTCACCAACCGGGGAGCTGTTTTTT. Translated, it gives CASSLASPTGELFF. V is TRBV5-4 and J is TRBJ2-2; D not certain. V lost 0 bases, J lost 5 bases, and 8 bases lay in between. The CDR3 length is 14 residues. The germline gives CDR1 SGHNT, CDR2 YYREEE (reference sequence).

This clonotype was picked up a small number of times. The V and J genes are TRBV5-1 and TRBJ1-3, with TRBD1 matching over 10 bases. The germline gives CDR1 SGHRS, CDR2 YFSETQ. This CDR3 has 16 residues. V gave up 4 bases and J gave up 4 bases; unmatched junction bases: 8. The CDR3 here is CASSGGTGVSGNTIYF. The CDR3 DNA is TGCGCCAGCAGCGGGGGGACAGGGGTCTCCGGAAACACCATATATTTT. The variable domain in full, completed from reference TRBV5-1 and TRBJ1-3, reads KAGVTQTPRYLIKTRGQQVTLSCSPISGHRSVSWYQQTPGQGLQFLFEYFSETQRNKGNFPGRFSGRQFSNSRSEMNVSTLELGDSALYLCASSGGTGVSGNTIYFGEGSWLTVV.

This clonotype was counted at least ten times. The chain combines TRBV4-2 with TRBJ2-1, with a weak D call TRBD1 (5 bases). Trimming stripped 0 bases from V and 3 bases from J, with 9 bases between. The CDR3 extends over 15 amino acids. Germline V CDR1 and CDR2: LGHNA, YNFKEQ. The CDR3 loop is CASSQEGRGYNEQFF. CDR3 DNA: TGTGCCAGCAGCCAAGAGGGAAGGGGCTACAATGAGCAGTTCTTC.

In DNA form, the CDR3 reads TGTGCCAGCAGTCGGGGCCAGCAAACTACCTACGAGCAGTACTTC. Translated: CASSRGQQTTYEQYF. The genes are TRBV12-3 or TRBV12-4 and TRBJ2-7; perhaps D is TRBD1 or TRBD2 (5 bases each). There are 15 residues in the CDR3. The V end lost 5 bases, the J end lost 2 bases, and 16 bases lay between the germline ends.

Only a few counts were recorded for this clonotype. The rearrangement uses TRBV12-3 or TRBV12-4 and TRBJ1-4; D remains unclear. Trimming took 3 bases from V and 7 from J, leaving 6 bases between them. The CDR3 is 12 amino acids. CDR3 amino acids: CASSFWREKLFF. CDR3 coding DNA: TGTGCCAGCAGTTTTTGGCGTGAAAAACTGTTTTTT.

The table lists this clonotype with many counts. The chain joins TRBV20-1 to TRBJ2-6, with TRBD2 as a possible D gene (5 bases). V was shortened by 2 bases and J by 8 bases, with 7 bases between the two germline ends. Germline CDR1 DFQATT, CDR2 SNEGSKA (reference sequence). CDR3 size: 12 residues. CDR3 residues: CSARRGTNVLTF. CDR3 DNA: TGCAGTGCTAGAAGAGGGACCAACGTCCTGACTTTC.